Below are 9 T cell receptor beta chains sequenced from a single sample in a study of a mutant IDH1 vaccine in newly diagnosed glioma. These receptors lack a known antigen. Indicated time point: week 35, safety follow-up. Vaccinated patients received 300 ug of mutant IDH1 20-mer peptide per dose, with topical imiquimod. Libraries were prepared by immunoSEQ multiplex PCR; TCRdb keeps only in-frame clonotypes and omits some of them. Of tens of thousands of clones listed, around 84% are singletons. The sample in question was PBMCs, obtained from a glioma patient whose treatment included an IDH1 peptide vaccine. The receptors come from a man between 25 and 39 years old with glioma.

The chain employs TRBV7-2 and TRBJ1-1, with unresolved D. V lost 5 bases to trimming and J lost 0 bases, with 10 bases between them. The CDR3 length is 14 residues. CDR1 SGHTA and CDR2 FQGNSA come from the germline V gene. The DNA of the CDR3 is TGTGCCAGCAGCCCTTCGACTCTGAACACTGAAGCTTTCTTT. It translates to CASSPSTLNTEAFF.

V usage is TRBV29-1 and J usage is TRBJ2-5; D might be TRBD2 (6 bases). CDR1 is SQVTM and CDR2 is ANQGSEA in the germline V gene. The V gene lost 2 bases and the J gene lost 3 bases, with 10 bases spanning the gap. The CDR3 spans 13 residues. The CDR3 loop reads CSVERLAEETQYF. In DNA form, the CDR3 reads TGCAGCGTTGAAAGATTAGCGGAAGAGACCCAGTACTTC.

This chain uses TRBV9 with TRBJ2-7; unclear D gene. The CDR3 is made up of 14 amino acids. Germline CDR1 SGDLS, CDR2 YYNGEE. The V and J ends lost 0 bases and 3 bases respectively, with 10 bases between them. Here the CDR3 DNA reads TGTGCCAGCAGCGTAGGAGACTCTAACTACGAGCAGTACTTC. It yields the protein CASSVGDSNYEQYF.

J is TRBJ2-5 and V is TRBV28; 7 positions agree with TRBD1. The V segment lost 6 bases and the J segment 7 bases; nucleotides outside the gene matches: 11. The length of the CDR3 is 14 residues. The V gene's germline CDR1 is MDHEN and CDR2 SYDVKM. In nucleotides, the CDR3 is TGTGCCAGCAGATCGACAGGGCGGCTTGGGACCCAGTACTTC. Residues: CASRSTGRLGTQYF. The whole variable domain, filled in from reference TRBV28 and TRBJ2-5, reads DVKVTQSSRYLVKRTGEKVFLECVQDMDHENMFWYRQDPGLGLRLIYFSYDVKMKEKGDIPEGYSVSREKKERFSLILESASTNQTSMYLCASRSTGRLGTQYFGPGTRLLVL.

For the CDR3, the DNA is TGTGCCAGCAGCCCCGGGACAGGGAGACTTAACACTGAAGCTTTCTTT. It yields the protein CASSPGTGRLNTEAFF. V and J are TRBV5-4 and TRBJ1-1, with 9 bases identical to TRBD1. CDR3 length: 16 amino acids. Germline values: CDR1 SGHNT, CDR2 YYREEE (reference sequence). V shed 4 bases and J 2 bases; nucleotides not matched to a gene: 9. Full variable domain (outside the CDR3, taken from reference TRBV5-4 and TRBJ1-1): ETGVTQSPTHLIKTRGQQVTLRCSSQSGHNTVSWYQQALGQGPQFIFQYYREEENGRGNFPPRFSGLQFPNYSSELNVNALELDDSALYLCASSPGTGRLNTEAFFGQGTRLTVV.

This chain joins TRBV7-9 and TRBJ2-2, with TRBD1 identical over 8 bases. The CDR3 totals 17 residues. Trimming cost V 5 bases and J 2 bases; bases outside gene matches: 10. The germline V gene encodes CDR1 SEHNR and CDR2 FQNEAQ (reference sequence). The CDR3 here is CASSTQGQGANTGELFF. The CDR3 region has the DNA TGTGCCAGCAGCACCCAAGGCCAGGGGGCTAACACCGGGGAGCTGTTTTTT.

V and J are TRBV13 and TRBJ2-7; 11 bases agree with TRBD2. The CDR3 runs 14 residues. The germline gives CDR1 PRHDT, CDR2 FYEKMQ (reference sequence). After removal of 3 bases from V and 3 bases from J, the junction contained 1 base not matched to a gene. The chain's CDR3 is CASSFSGRVYEQYF. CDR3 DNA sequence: TGTGCCAGCAGCTTTAGCGGGAGGGTCTACGAGCAGTACTTC.

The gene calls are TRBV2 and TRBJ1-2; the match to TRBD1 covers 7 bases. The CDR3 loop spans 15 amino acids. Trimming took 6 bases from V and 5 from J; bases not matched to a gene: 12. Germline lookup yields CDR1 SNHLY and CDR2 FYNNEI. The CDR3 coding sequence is TGTGCCAGCAGACACGAAGCAGGGGGTGGATATGGCTACACCTTC. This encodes CASRHEAGGGYGYTF. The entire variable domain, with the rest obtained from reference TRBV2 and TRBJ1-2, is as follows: EPEVTQTPSHQVTQMGQEVILRCVPISNHLYFYWYRQILGQKVEFLVSFYNNEISEKSEIFDDQFSVERPDGSNFTLKIRSTKLEDSAMYFCASRHEAGGGYGYTFGSGTRLTVV.

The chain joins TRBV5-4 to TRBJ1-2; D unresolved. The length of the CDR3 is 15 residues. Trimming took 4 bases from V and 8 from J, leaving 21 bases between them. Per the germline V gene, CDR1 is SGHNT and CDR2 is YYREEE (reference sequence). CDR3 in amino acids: CASSLDVRVEGGYTF. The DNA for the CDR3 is TGTGCCAGCAGCCTGGACGTGAGGGTAGAAGGGGGCTACACCTTC. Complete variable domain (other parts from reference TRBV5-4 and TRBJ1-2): ETGVTQSPTHLIKTRGQQVTLRCSSQSGHNTVSWYQQALGQGPQFIFQYYREEENGRGNFPPRFSGLQFPNYSSELNVNALELDDSALYLCASSLDVRVEGGYTFGSGTRLTVV.